These 20 T cell receptor beta chains were all obtained from the same sample, sequenced in a study of blood T cell repertoires in COVID-19. Sequencing was performed with immunoSEQ multiplex PCR; in TCRdb, only in-frame clones are kept and a portion is missing. The sample records 40,000 to 50,000 clones, under 95% being singletons. The sample was peripheral blood. Every receptor here comes from a human donor in a cohort sampled during active COVID-19.

J is TRBJ1-2 and V is TRBV28, with TRBD1 identical over 7 bases. The CDR3 contains 15 residues. Germline values: CDR1 MDHEN, CDR2 SYDVKM. V lost 6 bases and J lost 5; bases outside the gene matches: 12. In nucleotides, the CDR3 is TGTGCCAGCAGGCCGACCGGGGACAGCAGGTATGGCTACACCTTC. This translates into CASRPTGDSRYGYTF.

As for this clone: Since no conserved phenylalanine or tryptophan closes the CDR3, a read error is the likely cause. Because the CDR3's place on the DNA is in doubt, the DNA is left out and the CDR3 is given as listed by TCRdb. The chain is built from TRBV20-1 and TRBJ2-7; no DNA check was done on the table's D call, TRBD2. Germline-derived CDR1 and CDR2 are DFQATT and SNEGSKA (reference sequence). 11 amino acids form the CDR3, both terminal residues included. This chain's CDR3 is CSARDQQRLDM.

This clone was seen only once. The rearrangement links TRBV28 to TRBJ1-5, with TRBD1 as a possible D gene (6 bases). Germline V CDR1 and CDR2: MDHEN, SYDVKM. V lost 6 bases and J lost 2, with 14 bases in between. The CDR3 length is 15 residues. The DNA of the CDR3 is TGTGCCAGCAGATCCCAGGGGTCGGGCAATCAGCCCCAGCATTTT. Amino acids: CASRSQGSGNQPQHF.

V usage is TRBV6-6 and J usage is TRBJ1-1; D is undetermined. This CDR3 comprises 13 residues. V dropped 4 bases and J dropped 1 base, with 7 bases sitting between them. Germline CDR1 reads MNHNY; CDR2 reads SVGAGI (reference sequence). CDR3 protein: CASSSLGNTEAFF. Here the CDR3 DNA reads TGTGCCAGCAGTTCCCTAGGGAACACTGAAGCTTTCTTT.

The DNA of the CDR3 is TGTGCCTGGAGCGTCGGGGGGCGGACTGAAGCTTTCTTT. This codes for CAWSVGGRTEAFF. The rearrangement joins TRBV30 to TRBJ1-1; perhaps TRBD1 as D (6 bases). V was trimmed by 3 bases and J by 5 bases, leaving 13 bases between them. Germline lookup yields CDR1 GTSNPN and CDR2 SVGIG (reference sequence). The CDR3 is 13 amino acids. Drawing the rest from reference TRBV30 and TRBJ1-1, the complete variable domain is SQTIHQWPATLVQPVGSPLSLECTVEGTSNPNLYWYRQAAGRGLQLLFYSVGIGQISSEVPQNLSASRPQDRQFILSSKKLLLSDSGFYLCAWSVGGRTEAFFGQGTRLTVV.

The chain combines TRBV6-5 with TRBJ1-6; D perhaps matches TRBD1 (6 bases). CDR3 length equals 15 residues. V was clipped by 7 bases and J by 5 bases, with 15 bases between them. Looked up from germline, CDR1 is MNHEY and CDR2 is SVGAGI. The CDR3 nucleotides are TGTGCCAGCAACGAACAGGGCTTCCATAATTCACCCCTCCACTTT. This translates into CASNEQGFHNSPLHF.

This chain links TRBV28 with TRBJ1-1; 7 nucleotides line up with TRBD1. V shed 4 bases, J shed 3 bases, and the junction held 11 bases outside the gene matches. Germline CDR1 reads MDHEN; CDR2 reads SYDVKM. CDR3 size: 16 residues. The CDR3 nucleotides read TGTGCCAGCAGTTCCGCTGACAGGGAGGTGGACACTGAAGCTTTCTTT. It codes for CASSSADREVDTEAFF.

The chain uses TRBV3-1 (or the pseudogene TRBV3-2) and TRBJ2-7; D is possibly TRBD1 (5 bases). Germline V CDR1 and CDR2: LGHDT, YNNKEL (reference sequence). V lost 0 bases, J lost 6 bases, and 15 bases lay in between. The CDR3 has 15 amino acids. The DNA for the CDR3 is TGTGCCAGCAGCCAAGAAACAGGTTTTCTCGGCGAGCAGTACTTC. Translated: CASSQETGFLGEQYF.

This chain uses TRBV7-8 with TRBJ1-2; D gene ambiguous. V lost 3 bases to trimming and J lost 1 base, with 15 bases between them. The CDR3 spans 16 residues. Germline CDR1 and CDR2: SGHVS and FQNEAQ. In DNA, the CDR3 is TGTGCCAGCAGCTTGTCGGGGAGTGGGGTTAACTATGGCTACACCTTC. Protein: CASSLSGSGVNYGYTF. Together with reference TRBV7-8 and TRBJ1-2, the CDR3 gives the full variable domain: GAGVSQSPRYKVAKRGQDVALRCDPISGHVSLFWYQQALGQGPEFLTYFQNEAQLDKSGLPSDRFFAERPEGSVSTLKIQRTQQEDSAVYLCASSLSGSGVNYGYTFGSGTRLTVV.

The rearrangement joins TRBV12-3 or TRBV12-4 to TRBJ1-2; TRBD1 might be the D (6 bases). Trimming left V 5 bases short and J 4 bases short, with 11 bases between. The CDR3 loop spans 13 amino acids. CDR3 nucleotides: TGTGCCAGCAGTACAGGGATCCTCTATGGCTACACCTTC. It translates to CASSTGILYGYTF.

This chain connects TRBV18 to TRBJ1-6; 7 bases are shared with TRBD1. V shed 3 bases and J 6 bases; nucleotides not matched to a gene: 5. The CDR3 runs to 15 residues. Per the germline V gene, CDR1 is KGHSH and CDR2 is LQKENI. This chain's CDR3 is CASSPGDRFNSPLHF. The CDR3 coding sequence is TGTGCCAGCTCACCGGGGGACAGATTTAATTCACCCCTCCACTTT.

V gene TRBV25-1 combines with J gene TRBJ1-6; 10 nucleotides agree with TRBD1. Germline V gives CDR1 MGHDK, CDR2 SYGVNS. The V segment lost 0 bases and the J segment 6 bases; nucleotides outside the gene matches: 5. This CDR3 comprises 17 residues. CDR3 sequence reads: CASSEYWGQGINSPLHF. The DNA for the CDR3 is TGTGCCAGCAGTGAATATTGGGGACAGGGGATTAATTCACCCCTCCACTTT.

The CDR3 DNA follows: TGTGCCAGCAGTGGAGCAACAGGGGAGCACACTGAAGCTTTCTTT. It codes for CASSGATGEHTEAFF. The chain is built from TRBV25-1 and TRBJ1-1; 7 nucleotides align to TRBD1. Trimming at V came to 4 bases and at J to 3 bases, leaving 8 bases not matched to a gene. CDR3 length: 15 amino acids. Germline V lookup: CDR1 MGHDK, CDR2 SYGVNS.

The chain has TRBV14 and TRBJ1-1; TRBD1 aligns across 8 bases. Germline loops: CDR1 SGHDN, CDR2 FVKESK. V was pared by 0 bases and J by 0 bases, with 6 bases of the junction left unmatched. This CDR3 comprises 17 residues. CDR3 sequence (DNA): TGTGCCAGCAGCCAAGATGGACCAGGGGGCTTGAACACTGAAGCTTTCTTT. This codes for CASSQDGPGGLNTEAFF.

The J gene is TRBJ2-7, the V gene TRBV3-1 (or the pseudogene TRBV3-2); possibly TRBD1 for D (5 bases). The length of the CDR3 is 16 residues. The V end lost 4 bases, the J end lost 5 bases, and 21 bases lay between the germline ends. Per germline, CDR1 LGHDT and CDR2 YNNKEL (reference sequence). The CDR3: CASSPKQGSLSDEQYF. The DNA of the CDR3 is TGTGCCAGCAGCCCTAAGCAGGGTAGCTTAAGCGACGAGCAGTACTTC.

The V and J genes are TRBV5-1 and TRBJ2-1; D remains unclear. Trimming stripped 0 bases from V and 6 bases from J, with 10 bases between. CDR3 size: 14 residues. CDR1 and CDR2 from the germline V gene are SGHRS and YFSETQ. DNA of the CDR3: TGCGCCAGCAGCTTGGGAGTGACGGGCAATGAGCAGTTCTTC. Protein product: CASSLGVTGNEQFF.

The V call is TRBV28, the J call TRBJ1-1; D perhaps matches TRBD1 (6 bases). Trimming removed 5 bases from V and 4 bases from J, with 17 bases in between. Germline loops: CDR1 MDHEN, CDR2 SYDVKM. The CDR3 is 15 residues long. The CDR3 nucleotides read TGTGCCAGCAGTCCGGGAGGGCAGGGGAGCACTGAAGCTTTCTTT. This translates into CASSPGGQGSTEAFF.

The rearrangement links TRBV24-1 to TRBJ2-1, with 11 bases lining up with TRBD2. The V gene's germline CDR1 is KGHDR and CDR2 SFDVKD. The length of the CDR3 is 14 residues. The J segment lost 11 bases and the V segment lost 4 bases, leaving 6 bases of the junction unmatched. The CDR3 nucleotides read TGTGCCACCAGTGAACCCGGGACTAGCGGAAAGCAGTTCTTC. It encodes CATSEPGTSGKQFF.

The chain recombines TRBV28 with TRBJ1-6; weak D call: TRBD1 (6 bases). V was shortened by 3 bases and J by 6 bases, with 9 bases between the two germline ends. This CDR3 contains 14 residues. The germline CDR1 and CDR2 sequences are MDHEN and SYDVKM. CDR3 amino acids: CASSLIGGNSPLHF. The CDR3 DNA reads TGTGCCAGCAGTTTGATAGGGGGTAATTCACCCCTCCACTTT.

The CDR3, as DNA: TGTGCCAGCAGCAAAGATGGAGAGGACACCAACTATGGCTACACCTTC. Its translation is CASSKDGEDTNYGYTF. This chain uses TRBV21-1 with TRBJ1-2; the table's TRBD1 call for D was not verified on the DNA. TRBV21-1 is a documented pseudogene. This CDR3 comprises 16 residues.